Reported below is one T cell receptor (beta chain). As yet, its antigen is unknown. The data were taken from a study of T cell responses to AZD1222 COVID-19 vaccine. Looking at the study overall: Combined were second doses at about 4 or about 12 weeks.

General study results and limits: Repertoires were sampled only after the peak T cell response.

Data came from immunoSEQ multiplex PCR; TCRdb stores just in-frame clones and leaves some out. In the table there are 140,000 to 150,000 clones, 70% to 90% of which are singletons. The TCR comes from an adult in good health. The specimen was peripheral blood, collected on day 0 of AZD1222 vaccination.

CDR3 nucleotides: TGCGCCAGCAGGATGCCCCGGGGATCCAATGAGCAGTTCTTC. It codes for CASRMPRGSNEQFF. The gene calls are TRBV5-1 and TRBJ2-1, with D possibly TRBD2 on 5 matching bases. Germline CDR1 reads SGHRS; CDR2 reads YFSETQ. Deletions cut 5 bases from V and 6 bases from J, with 15 bases between. The CDR3 is 14 amino acids.